This T cell receptor beta chain was documented in a study of T cell changes during pregnancy in multiple sclerosis. Germline V gene data show CDR1 as SGDLS and CDR2 as YYNGEE. The CDR3 sequence is 18 residues long. The ends lost 3 bases at V and 4 bases at J; junction bases unmatched: 12. Repertoires were generated with immunoSEQ multiplex PCR, while TCRdb's copy carries only in-frame clones and drops some. In the table there are fewer than 50,000 clones, approximately 94% of which are singletons. The source was CD8+ T cells from peripheral blood mononuclear cells, collected before pregnancy. This sequence was found in a female donor with multiple sclerosis, enrolled in a pregnancy study. The chain is built from TRBV9 and TRBJ1-3; 11 positions match TRBD1. CDR3 residues: CASSGTGGAASRGNTIYF. The CDR3 DNA reads TGTGCCAGCAGCGGGACAGGGGGCGCAGCTTCGCGCGGAAACACCATATATTTT.